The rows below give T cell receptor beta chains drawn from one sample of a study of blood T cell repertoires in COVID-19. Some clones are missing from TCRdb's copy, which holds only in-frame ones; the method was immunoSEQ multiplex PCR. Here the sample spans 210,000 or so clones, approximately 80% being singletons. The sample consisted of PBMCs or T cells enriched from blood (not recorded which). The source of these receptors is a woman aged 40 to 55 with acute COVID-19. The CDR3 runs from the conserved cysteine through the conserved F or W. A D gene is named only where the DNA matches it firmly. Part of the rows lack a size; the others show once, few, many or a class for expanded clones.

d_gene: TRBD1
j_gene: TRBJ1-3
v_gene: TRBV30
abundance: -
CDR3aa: CAWSVQGTGNTIYF

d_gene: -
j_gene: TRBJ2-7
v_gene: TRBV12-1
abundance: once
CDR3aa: CASSPTGTGGYEQYF

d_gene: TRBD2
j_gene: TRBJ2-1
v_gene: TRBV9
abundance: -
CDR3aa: CASSARTSGINEQFF

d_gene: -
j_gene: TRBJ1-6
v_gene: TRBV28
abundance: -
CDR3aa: CASSSGGVSPLHF

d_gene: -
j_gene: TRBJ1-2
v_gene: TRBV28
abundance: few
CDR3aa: CASSPQLPNYGYTF

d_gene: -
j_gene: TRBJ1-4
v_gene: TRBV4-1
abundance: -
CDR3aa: CASSPIIFEVHEKLFF

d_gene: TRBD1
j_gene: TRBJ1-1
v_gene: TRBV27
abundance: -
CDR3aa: CASSLSEGANTEAFF

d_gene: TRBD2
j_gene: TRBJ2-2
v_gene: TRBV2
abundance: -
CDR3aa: CASSGSGTSGSTNTGELFF

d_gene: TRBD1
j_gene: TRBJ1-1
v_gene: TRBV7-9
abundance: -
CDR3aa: CASSLGGDSHMNTEAFF

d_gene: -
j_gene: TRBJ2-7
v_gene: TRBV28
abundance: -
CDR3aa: CASSLTYVTYEQYF

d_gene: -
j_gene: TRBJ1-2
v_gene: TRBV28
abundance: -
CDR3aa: CASRTLNYGYTF

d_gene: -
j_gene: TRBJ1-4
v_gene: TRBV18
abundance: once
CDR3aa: CASSRSREGDEKLFF

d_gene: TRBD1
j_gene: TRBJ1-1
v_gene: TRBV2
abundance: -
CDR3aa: CASSEALGQGNTEAFF

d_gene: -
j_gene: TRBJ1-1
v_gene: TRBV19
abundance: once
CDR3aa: CASSIETANTEAFF

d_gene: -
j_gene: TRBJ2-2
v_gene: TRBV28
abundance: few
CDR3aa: CAQNGNTGELFF

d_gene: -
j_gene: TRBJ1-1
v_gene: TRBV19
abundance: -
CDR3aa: CASSNRAWDTEAFF

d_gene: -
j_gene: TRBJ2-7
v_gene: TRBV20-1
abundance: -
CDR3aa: CSASLDLGYEQYF

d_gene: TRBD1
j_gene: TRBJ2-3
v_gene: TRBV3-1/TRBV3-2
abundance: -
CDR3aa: CASSPVAGTGFSDTQYF

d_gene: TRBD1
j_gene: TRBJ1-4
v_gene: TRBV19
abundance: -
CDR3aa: CASRDRGRETNEKLFF

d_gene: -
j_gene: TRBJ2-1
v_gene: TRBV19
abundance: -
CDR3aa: CASSLLAGEDEQFF

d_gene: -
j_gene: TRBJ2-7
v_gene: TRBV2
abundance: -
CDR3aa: CASITGHYEQYF

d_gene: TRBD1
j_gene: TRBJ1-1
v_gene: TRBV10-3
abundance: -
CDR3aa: CATGTGTANTEAFF

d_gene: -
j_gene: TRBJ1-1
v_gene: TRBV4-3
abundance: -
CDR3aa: CASSQGRSKALEAFF